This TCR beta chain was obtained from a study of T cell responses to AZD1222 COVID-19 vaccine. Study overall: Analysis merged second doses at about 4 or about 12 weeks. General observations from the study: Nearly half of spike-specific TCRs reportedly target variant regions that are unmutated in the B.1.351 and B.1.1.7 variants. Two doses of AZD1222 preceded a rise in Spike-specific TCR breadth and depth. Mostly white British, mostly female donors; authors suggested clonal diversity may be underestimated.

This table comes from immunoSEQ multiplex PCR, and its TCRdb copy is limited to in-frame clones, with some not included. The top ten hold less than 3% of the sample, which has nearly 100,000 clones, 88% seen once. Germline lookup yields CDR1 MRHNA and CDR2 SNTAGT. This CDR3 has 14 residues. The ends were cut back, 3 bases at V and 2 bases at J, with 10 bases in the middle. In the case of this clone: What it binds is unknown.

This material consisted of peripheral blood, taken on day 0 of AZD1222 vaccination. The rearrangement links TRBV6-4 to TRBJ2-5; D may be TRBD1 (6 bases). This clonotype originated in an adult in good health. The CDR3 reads CASSDRDTQETQYF. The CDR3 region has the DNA TGTGCCAGCAGTGATAGGGACACACAAGAGACCCAGTACTTC.